This T cell receptor beta chain was obtained from a study of OX40 agonist ivuxolimab in advanced cancers. Per the germline V gene, CDR1 is MNHNS and CDR2 is SASEGT. This CDR3 comprises 15 residues. Trimming took 8 bases from V and 0 from J; bases not matched to a gene: 5. This table comes from immunoSEQ multiplex PCR, and its TCRdb copy is limited to in-frame clones, with some not included. The sample lists about 100,000 clones, about 91% occurring once. Sequences were derived from CD4+ or CD8+ T cells sorted from blood, sampled in a trial of the OX40 agonist ivuxolimab. The genes are TRBV6-1 and TRBJ1-2; 11 positions agree with TRBD1. The origin of this receptor is an adult with an advanced solid tumor such as melanoma, head and neck, liver or kidney cancer. CDR3 in amino acids: CASGDRGGPNYGYTF. The CDR3 nucleotides are TGTGCCAGCGGGGACAGGGGGGGGCCTAACTATGGCTACACCTTC.